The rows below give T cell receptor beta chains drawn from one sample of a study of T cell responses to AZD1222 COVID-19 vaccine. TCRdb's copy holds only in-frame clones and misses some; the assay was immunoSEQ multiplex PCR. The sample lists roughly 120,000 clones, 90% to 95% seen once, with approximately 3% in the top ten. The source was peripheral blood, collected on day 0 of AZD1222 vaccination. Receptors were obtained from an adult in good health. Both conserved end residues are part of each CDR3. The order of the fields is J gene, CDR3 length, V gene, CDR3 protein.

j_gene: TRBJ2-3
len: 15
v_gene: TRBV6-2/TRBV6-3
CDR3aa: CASSYLALSTDTQYF

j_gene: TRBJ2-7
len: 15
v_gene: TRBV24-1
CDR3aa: CATSEGGGLAEEQYF

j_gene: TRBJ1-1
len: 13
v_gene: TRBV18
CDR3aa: CASSLSVPTEAFF

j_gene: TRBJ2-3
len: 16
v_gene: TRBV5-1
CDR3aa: CASSFGSGSDADTQYF

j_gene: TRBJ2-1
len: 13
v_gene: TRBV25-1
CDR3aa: CATDKGAYNEQFF

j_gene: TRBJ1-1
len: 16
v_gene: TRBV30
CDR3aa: CAWSIETGGPTGEAFF

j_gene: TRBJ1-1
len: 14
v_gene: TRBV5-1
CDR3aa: CASSLAVTRTEAFF

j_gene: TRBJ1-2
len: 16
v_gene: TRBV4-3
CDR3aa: CASSQDARDRYYGYTF

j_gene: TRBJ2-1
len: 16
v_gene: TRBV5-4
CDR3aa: CASSLGRDSSYNEQFF

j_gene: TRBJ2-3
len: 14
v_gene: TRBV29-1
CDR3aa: CSVEGILAADTQYF

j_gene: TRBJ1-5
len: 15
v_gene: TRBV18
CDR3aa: CASSPGDRVGQPQHF

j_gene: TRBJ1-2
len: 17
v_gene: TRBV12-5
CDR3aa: CASGLGMTDPLSYGYTF

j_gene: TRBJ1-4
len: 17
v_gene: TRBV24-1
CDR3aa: CATRRFQGTPGGEKLFF

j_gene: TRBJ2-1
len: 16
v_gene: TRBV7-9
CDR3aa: CASSLALAGAYNEQFF

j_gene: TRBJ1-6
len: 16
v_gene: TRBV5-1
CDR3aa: CASSLAQDTYNSPLHF

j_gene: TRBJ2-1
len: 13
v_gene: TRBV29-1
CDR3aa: CSVGRTPYNEQFF

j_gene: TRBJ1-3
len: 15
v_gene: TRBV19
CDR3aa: CASQQPTDSGNTIYF

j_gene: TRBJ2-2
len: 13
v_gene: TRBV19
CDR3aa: CASSIGGLGELFF

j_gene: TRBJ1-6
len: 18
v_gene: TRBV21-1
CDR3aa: CASSKEVVKGGGPSPLHF

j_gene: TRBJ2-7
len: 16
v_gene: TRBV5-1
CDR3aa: CASSLGFGQGAYEQYF

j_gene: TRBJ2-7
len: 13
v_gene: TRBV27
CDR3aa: CASRLSGSYEQYF

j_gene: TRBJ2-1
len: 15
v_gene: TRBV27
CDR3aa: CASISLAGDYNEQFF

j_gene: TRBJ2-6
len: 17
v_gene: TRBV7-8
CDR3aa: CASVLVAGGTGANVLTF

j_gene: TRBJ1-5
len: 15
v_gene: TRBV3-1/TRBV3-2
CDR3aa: CASSFGTGGYQPQHF

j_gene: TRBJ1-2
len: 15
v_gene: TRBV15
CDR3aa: CATSRVARDRGGYTF

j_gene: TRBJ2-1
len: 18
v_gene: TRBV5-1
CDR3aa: CASSLAPPGARNYNEQFF

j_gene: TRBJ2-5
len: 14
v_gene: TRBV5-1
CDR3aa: CASSTTIGGETQYF

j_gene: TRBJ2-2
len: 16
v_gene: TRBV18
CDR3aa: CASSPSRNLATGELFF

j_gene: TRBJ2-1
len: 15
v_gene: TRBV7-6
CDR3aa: CASSLGGAGAGEQFF

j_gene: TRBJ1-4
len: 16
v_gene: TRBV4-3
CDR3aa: CASSLSTISTNEKLFF

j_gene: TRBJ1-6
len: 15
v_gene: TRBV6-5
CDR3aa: CASSYSLMRNSPLHF

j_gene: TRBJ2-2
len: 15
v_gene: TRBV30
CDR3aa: CAWSVTGGWTGELFF

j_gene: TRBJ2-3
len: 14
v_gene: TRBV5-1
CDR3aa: CASSSSGPEVTQYF

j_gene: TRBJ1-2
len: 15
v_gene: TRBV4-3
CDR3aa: CASSYSTGVERGYTF

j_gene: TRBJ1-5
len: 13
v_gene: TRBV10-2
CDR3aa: CASSGNGYQPQHF

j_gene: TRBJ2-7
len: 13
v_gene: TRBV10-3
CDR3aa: CAISRTGMVEQYF

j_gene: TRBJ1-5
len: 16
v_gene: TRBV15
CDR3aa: CATTPGEGYSNQPQHF

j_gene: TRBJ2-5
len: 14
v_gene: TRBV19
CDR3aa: CASSSRDREETQYF

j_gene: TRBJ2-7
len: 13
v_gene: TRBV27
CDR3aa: CASSLRGSYEQYF

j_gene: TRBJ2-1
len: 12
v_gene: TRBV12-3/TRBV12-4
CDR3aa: CASGHPYNEQFF

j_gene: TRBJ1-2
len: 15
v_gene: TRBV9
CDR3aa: CASSVDVGGLYGYTF

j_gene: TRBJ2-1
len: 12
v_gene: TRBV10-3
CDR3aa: CAISARGFEQFF

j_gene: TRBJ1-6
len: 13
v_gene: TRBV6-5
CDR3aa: CASTGTGVSPLHF

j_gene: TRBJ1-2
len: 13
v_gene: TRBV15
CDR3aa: CATSWGQGDGYTF

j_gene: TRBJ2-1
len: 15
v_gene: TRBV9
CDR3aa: CASSVVAGSYNEQFF

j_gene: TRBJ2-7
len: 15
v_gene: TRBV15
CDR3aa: CATSRDRTAGHEQYF

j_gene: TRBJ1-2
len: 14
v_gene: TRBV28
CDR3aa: CASSSHTGGYGYTF

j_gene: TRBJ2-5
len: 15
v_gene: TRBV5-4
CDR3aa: CASSLDQGRQETQYF

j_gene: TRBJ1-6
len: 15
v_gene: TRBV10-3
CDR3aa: CAISESGSYNSPLHF

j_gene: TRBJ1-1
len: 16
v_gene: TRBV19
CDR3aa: CASSPAAVTGGTEAFF

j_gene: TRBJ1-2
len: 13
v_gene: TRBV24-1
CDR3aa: CATSDSGGDGYTF

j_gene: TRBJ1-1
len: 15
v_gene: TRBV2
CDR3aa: CASIRTASMNTEAFF

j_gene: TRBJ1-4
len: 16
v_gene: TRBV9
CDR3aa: CASSAGSQATNEKLFF

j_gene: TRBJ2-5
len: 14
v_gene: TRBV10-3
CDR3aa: CATRLAGGQETQYF

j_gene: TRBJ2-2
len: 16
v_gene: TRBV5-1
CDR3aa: CASSQGPNRDTGELFF

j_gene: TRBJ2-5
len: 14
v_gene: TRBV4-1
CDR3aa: CASSQGGEGETQYF

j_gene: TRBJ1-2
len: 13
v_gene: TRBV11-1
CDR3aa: CASTLSDRGGYTF

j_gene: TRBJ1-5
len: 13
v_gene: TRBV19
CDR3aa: CASSIVPQQPQHF

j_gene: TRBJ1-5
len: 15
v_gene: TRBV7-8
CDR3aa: CASSLAGQSNQPQHF